This T cell receptor beta chain was profiled in a study of T-cell reconstitution after alpha-beta-depleted transplantation in children. Findings of the study overall: T-cell counts and diversity at one year following transplant were attributed mainly to newly produced T cells. Some patients' high day-60 TCRbeta diversity was attributed to recipient cells surviving conditioning. Reportedly, roughly two months post-transplant, alpha-beta T cells arose from several hundred expanded graft clones.

This clonotype was seen a few times. Its antigen is as yet unknown. Unique molecular identifiers were built into the TCRbeta library. TCRdb re-called the PCR reads through MiXCR, storing one row per CDR3 protein. The table includes more than 200,000 distinct CDR3 sequences, about 24% detected once. CDR1 and CDR2 from the germline V gene are SGHTA and FQGTGA. Unmatched junction bases numbered 9, after V lost 5 bases and J lost 4 bases. The CDR3 is made up of 15 amino acids. The sample here was PBMCs, mostly from graft donor cells, taken 360 days after TCRalphabeta/CD19-depleted stem cell transplant. The source is a female patient aged 2-9 years who had a stem cell transplant for congenital amegakaryocytic thrombocytopenia, so the T cells may come from the graft donor. The chain has TRBV7-3 and TRBJ2-3, with TRBD1 matching 7 bases. CDR3 in amino acids: CASSLQGTLADTQYF. DNA for the CDR3: TGTGCCAGCAGCCTACAGGGGACGTTGGCAGATACGCAGTATTTT.